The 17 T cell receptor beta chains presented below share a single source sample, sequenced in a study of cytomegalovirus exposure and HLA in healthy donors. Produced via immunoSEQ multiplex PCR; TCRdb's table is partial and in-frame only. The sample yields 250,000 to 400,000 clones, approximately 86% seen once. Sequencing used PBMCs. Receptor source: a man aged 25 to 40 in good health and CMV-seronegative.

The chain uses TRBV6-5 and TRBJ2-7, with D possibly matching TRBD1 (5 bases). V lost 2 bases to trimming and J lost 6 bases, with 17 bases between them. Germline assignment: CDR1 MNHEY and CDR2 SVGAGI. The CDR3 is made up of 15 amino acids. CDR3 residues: CASSYQGRKQGEQYF. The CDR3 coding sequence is TGTGCCAGCAGTTACCAGGGCAGGAAACAAGGCGAGCAGTACTTC.

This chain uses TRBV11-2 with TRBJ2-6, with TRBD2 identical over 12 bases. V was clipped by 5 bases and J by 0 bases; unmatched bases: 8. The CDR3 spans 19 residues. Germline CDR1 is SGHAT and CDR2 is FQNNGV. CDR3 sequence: CASSTRTSGDLSGANVLTF. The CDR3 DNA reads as TGTGCCAGCAGCACCAGGACTAGCGGGGACCTCTCTGGGGCCAACGTCCTGACTTTC.

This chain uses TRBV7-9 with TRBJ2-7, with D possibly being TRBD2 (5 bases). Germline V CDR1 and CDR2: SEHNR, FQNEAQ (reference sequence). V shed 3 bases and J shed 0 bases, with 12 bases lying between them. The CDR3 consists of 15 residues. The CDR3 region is CASSLGELSSYEQYF. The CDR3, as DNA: TGTGCCAGCAGCTTGGGAGAACTAAGCTCCTACGAGCAGTACTTC.

The CDR3 here is CASSLNKGLEQYF. In DNA, the CDR3 is TGTGCCAGCAGCCTAAATAAGGGGCTCGAGCAGTACTTC. V is TRBV13 and J is TRBJ2-7; D might be TRBD1 (5 bases). The V gene's germline CDR1 is PRHDT and CDR2 FYEKMQ (reference sequence). CDR3 length equals 13 residues. V was clipped by 5 bases and J by 6 bases, with 14 bases between them.

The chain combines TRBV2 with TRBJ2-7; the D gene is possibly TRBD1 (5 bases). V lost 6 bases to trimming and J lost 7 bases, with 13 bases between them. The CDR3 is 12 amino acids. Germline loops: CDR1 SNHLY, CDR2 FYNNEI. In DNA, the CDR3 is TGTGCCAGCAGCGGCAGGGTTAATGAGCAGTACTTC. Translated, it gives CASSGRVNEQYF.

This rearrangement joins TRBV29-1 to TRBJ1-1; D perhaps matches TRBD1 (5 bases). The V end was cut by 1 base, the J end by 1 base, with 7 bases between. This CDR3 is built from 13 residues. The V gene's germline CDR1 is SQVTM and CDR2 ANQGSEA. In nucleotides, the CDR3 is TGCAGCGTTGAAGGAGGACAGAACACTGAAGCTTTCTTT. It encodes CSVEGGQNTEAFF.

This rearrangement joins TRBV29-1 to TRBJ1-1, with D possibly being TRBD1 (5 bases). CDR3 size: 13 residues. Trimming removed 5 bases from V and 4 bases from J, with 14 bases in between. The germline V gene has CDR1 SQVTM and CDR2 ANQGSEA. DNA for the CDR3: TGCAGCGTTACATCCGGGAGGGGCACTGAAGCTTTCTTT. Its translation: CSVTSGRGTEAFF.

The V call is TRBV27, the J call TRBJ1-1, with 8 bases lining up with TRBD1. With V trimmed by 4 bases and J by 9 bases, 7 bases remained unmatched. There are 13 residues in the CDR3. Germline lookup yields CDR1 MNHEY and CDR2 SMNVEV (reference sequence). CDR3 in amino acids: CASSYFGQGQAFF. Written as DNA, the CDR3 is TGTGCCAGCAGTTACTTTGGACAGGGCCAAGCTTTCTTT.

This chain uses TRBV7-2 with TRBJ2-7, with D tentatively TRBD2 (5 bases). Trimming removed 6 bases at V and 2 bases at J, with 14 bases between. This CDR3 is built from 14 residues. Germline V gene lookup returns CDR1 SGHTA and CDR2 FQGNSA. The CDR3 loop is CASRFSELPYEQYF. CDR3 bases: TGTGCCAGCAGATTTAGCGAACTCCCCTACGAGCAGTACTTC.

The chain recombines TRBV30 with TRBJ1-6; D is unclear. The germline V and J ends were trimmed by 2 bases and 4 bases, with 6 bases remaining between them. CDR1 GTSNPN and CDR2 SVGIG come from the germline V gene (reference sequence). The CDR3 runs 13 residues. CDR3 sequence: CAWSIQYNSPLHF. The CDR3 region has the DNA TGTGCCTGGAGTATACAGTATAATTCACCCCTCCACTTT.

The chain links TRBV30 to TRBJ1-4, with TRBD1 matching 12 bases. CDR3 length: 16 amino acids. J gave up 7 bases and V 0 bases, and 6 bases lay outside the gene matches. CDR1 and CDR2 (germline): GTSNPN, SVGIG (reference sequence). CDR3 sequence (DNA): TGTGCCTGGAGTGTTGGGACAGGGGGCCAATCTGAAAAACTGTTTTTT. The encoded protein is CAWSVGTGGQSEKLFF.

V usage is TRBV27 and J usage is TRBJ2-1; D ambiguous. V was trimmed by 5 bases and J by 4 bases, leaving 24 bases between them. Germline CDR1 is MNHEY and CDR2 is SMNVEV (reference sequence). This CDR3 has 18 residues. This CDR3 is CASSGLLKSHREYNEQFF. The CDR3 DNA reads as TGTGCCAGCAGTGGTTTACTAAAGAGCCATCGAGAGTACAATGAGCAGTTCTTC.

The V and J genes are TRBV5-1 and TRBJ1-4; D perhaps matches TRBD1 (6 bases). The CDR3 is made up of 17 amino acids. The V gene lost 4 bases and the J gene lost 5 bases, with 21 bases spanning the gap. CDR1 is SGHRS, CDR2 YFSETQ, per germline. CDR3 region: CASSLEGRGGSNEKLFF. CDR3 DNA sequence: TGCGCCAGCAGCCTCGAGGGCAGGGGTGGATCGAATGAAAAACTGTTTTTT.

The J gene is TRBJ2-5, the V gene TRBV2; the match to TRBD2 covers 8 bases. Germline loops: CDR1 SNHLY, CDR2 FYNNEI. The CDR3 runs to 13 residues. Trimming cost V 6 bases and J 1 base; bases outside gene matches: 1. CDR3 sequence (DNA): TGTGCCAGCAGCCGGGGGGGCCAAGAGACCCAGTACTTC. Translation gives CASSRGGQETQYF.

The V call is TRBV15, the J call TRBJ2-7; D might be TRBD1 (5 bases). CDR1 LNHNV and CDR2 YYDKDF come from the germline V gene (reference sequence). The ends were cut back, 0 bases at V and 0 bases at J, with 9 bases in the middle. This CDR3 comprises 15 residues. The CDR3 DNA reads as TGTGCCACCAGCAGAGATTGGGGCAGCTCCTACGAGCAGTACTTC. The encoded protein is CATSRDWGSSYEQYF.

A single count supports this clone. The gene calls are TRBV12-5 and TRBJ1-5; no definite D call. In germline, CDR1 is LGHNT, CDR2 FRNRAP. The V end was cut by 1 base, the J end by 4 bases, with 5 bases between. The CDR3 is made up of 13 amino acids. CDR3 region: CASGLDSNQPQHF. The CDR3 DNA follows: TGTGCTAGTGGTTTGGACAGTAATCAGCCCCAGCATTTT.

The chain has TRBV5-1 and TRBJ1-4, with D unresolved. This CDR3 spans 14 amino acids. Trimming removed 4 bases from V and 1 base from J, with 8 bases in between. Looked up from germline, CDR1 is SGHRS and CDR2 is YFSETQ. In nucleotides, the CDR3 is TGCGCCAGCAGCCCCCTAGGAACTAATGAAAAACTGTTTTTT. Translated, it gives CASSPLGTNEKLFF.